This is a list of T cell receptor beta chains from one sample in a study of T cell responses to AZD1222 COVID-19 vaccine. TCRdb's table, derived via immunoSEQ multiplex PCR, lists solely in-frame clones and lacks some. The data contain around 150,000 clones, about 80% of them singletons. The sample consisted of peripheral blood, taken on day 0 of AZD1222 vaccination. The receptors derive from an adult in good health. The CDR3 runs from the conserved cysteine through the conserved F or W. The D gene is left open where the match is weak. Clone size is not always given. Where it is, it says once, few, many or a class for expanded clones.

clone_size: -
cdr3_length: 14
v_call: TRBV2
j_call: TRBJ2-7
d_call: -
cdr3_nt: TGTGCCAGCAGTCCCCAAGGGGGATCCTACGAGCAGTACTTC
cdr3_aa: CASSPQGGSYEQYF

clone_size: -
cdr3_length: 13
v_call: TRBV24-1
j_call: TRBJ2-7
d_call: -
cdr3_nt: TGTGCCACCAGAGGGCCCAATAACTACGAGCAGTACTTC
cdr3_aa: CATRGPNNYEQYF

clone_size: -
cdr3_length: 13
v_call: TRBV27
j_call: TRBJ1-1
d_call: -
cdr3_nt: TGTGCCAGCCGGACGGACATGAACACTGAAGCTTTCTTT
cdr3_aa: CASRTDMNTEAFF

clone_size: -
cdr3_length: 17
v_call: TRBV5-1
j_call: TRBJ2-1
d_call: -
cdr3_nt: TGCGCCAGCAGCTTGGCTCGGGGGTTGGGGCAGGGTAATGAGCAGTTCTTC
cdr3_aa: CASSLARGLGQGNEQFF

clone_size: -
cdr3_length: 13
v_call: TRBV19
j_call: TRBJ1-1
d_call: TRBD1
cdr3_nt: TGTGCCAGTAGTATAGGGGGGACAGCTGAAGCTTTCTTT
cdr3_aa: CASSIGGTAEAFF

clone_size: -
cdr3_length: 15
v_call: TRBV4-1
j_call: TRBJ1-4
d_call: -
cdr3_nt: TGCGCCAGCAGTATCGACGGACTTCAGAATGAAAAACTGTTTTTT
cdr3_aa: CASSIDGLQNEKLFF

clone_size: -
cdr3_length: 14
v_call: TRBV6-1
j_call: TRBJ1-5
d_call: -
cdr3_nt: TGTGCCAGCAGTGAAGGGGTAGGCAATCAGCCCCAGCATTTT
cdr3_aa: CASSEGVGNQPQHF

clone_size: -
cdr3_length: 13
v_call: TRBV6-5
j_call: TRBJ2-3
d_call: -
cdr3_nt: TGTGCCAGCACCGGGGGAGCCCCAGATACGCAGTATTTT
cdr3_aa: CASTGGAPDTQYF

clone_size: -
cdr3_length: 16
v_call: TRBV19
j_call: TRBJ1-5
d_call: -
cdr3_nt: TGTGCCAGTAGTACCCAGACAAGATCGGAAGGCCAGCCCCAGCATTTT
cdr3_aa: CASSTQTRSEGQPQHF

clone_size: -
cdr3_length: 14
v_call: TRBV28
j_call: TRBJ1-1
d_call: -
cdr3_nt: TGTGCCAGCAAAGTCGGAGGGGCAGGCACTGAAGCTTTCTTT
cdr3_aa: CASKVGGAGTEAFF

clone_size: -
cdr3_length: 16
v_call: TRBV19
j_call: TRBJ2-7
d_call: TRBD2
cdr3_nt: TGTGCCAGTAGTACCGGGACTAGCGGGTTCTCCTACGAGCAGTACTTC
cdr3_aa: CASSTGTSGFSYEQYF

clone_size: -
cdr3_length: 15
v_call: TRBV19
j_call: TRBJ1-2
d_call: -
cdr3_nt: TGTGCCAGTAGTCCTACACGGACAAGTTCCCCTGGCTACACCTTC
cdr3_aa: CASSPTRTSSPGYTF

clone_size: -
cdr3_length: 14
v_call: TRBV6-6
j_call: TRBJ2-4
d_call: -
cdr3_nt: TGTGCCAGCAGTCCAGCCGTAGCCAAAAACATTCAGTACTTC
cdr3_aa: CASSPAVAKNIQYF

clone_size: -
cdr3_length: 13
v_call: TRBV11-2
j_call: TRBJ1-3
d_call: -
cdr3_nt: TGTGCCAGCAGCTTAGAAAGGGGAAACACCATATATTTT
cdr3_aa: CASSLERGNTIYF

clone_size: -
cdr3_length: 13
v_call: TRBV28
j_call: TRBJ2-5
d_call: -
cdr3_nt: TGTGCCAGCGGCCAATTAGGGGAAGAGACCCAGTACTTC
cdr3_aa: CASGQLGEETQYF

clone_size: -
cdr3_length: 16
v_call: TRBV3-1/TRBV3-2
j_call: TRBJ1-4
d_call: TRBD1
cdr3_nt: TGTGCCAGCAGCCTGGGACAGCTTGCAACTAATGAAAAACTGTTTTTT
cdr3_aa: CASSLGQLATNEKLFF

clone_size: -
cdr3_length: 14
v_call: TRBV5-5
j_call: TRBJ1-4
d_call: -
cdr3_nt: TGTGCCAGCAGCTTGCAGGGCGCATCTGAAAAACTGTTTTTT
cdr3_aa: CASSLQGASEKLFF

clone_size: -
cdr3_length: 18
v_call: TRBV3-1/TRBV3-2
j_call: TRBJ2-2
d_call: TRBD2
cdr3_nt: TGTGCCAGCAGCCAGGGACTAGCGGGGGGCTCGAACACCGGGGAGCTGTTTTTT
cdr3_aa: CASSQGLAGGSNTGELFF

clone_size: -
cdr3_length: 10
v_call: TRBV25-1
j_call: TRBJ2-2
d_call: -
cdr3_nt: TGTGCCGCACAGGGCGGGGAGCTGTTTTTT
cdr3_aa: CAAQGGELFF

clone_size: once
cdr3_length: 14
v_call: TRBV11-2
j_call: TRBJ2-3
d_call: TRBD1
cdr3_nt: TGTGCCAGCAGCAATCACAGGGGAGCAGATACGCAGTATTTT
cdr3_aa: CASSNHRGADTQYF

clone_size: -
cdr3_length: 15
v_call: TRBV2
j_call: TRBJ1-5
d_call: -
cdr3_nt: TGTGCCAGCAGTGAATTTCTTGGGGAATCATGGCCCCAGCATTTT
cdr3_aa: CASSEFLGESWPQHF

clone_size: -
cdr3_length: 11
v_call: TRBV12-3/TRBV12-4
j_call: TRBJ1-2
d_call: -
cdr3_nt: TGTGCCAGCAGCAGTAACTATGGCTACACCTTC
cdr3_aa: CASSSNYGYTF

clone_size: -
cdr3_length: 11
v_call: TRBV15
j_call: TRBJ1-1
d_call: -
cdr3_nt: TGTGCCACCAGCAGGCTTGATGAAGCTTTCTTT
cdr3_aa: CATSRLDEAFF

clone_size: -
cdr3_length: 14
v_call: TRBV25-1
j_call: TRBJ2-2
d_call: TRBD1
cdr3_nt: TGTGCCAGCGCAAGGACAGGGGACACCGGGGAGCTGTTTTTT
cdr3_aa: CASARTGDTGELFF

clone_size: -
cdr3_length: 14
v_call: TRBV19
j_call: TRBJ2-5
d_call: TRBD2
cdr3_nt: TGTGCCAGTAGTATGGGAGGGATTGGAGAGACCCAGTACTTC
cdr3_aa: CASSMGGIGETQYF

clone_size: -
cdr3_length: 13
v_call: TRBV19
j_call: TRBJ2-7
d_call: TRBD1
cdr3_nt: TGTGCCAGTGGAAGACAGGGTAACTACGAGCAGTACTTC
cdr3_aa: CASGRQGNYEQYF

clone_size: -
cdr3_length: 15
v_call: TRBV6-5
j_call: TRBJ1-4
d_call: -
cdr3_nt: TGTGCCAGCAGTAGCTCAACCCTGGCCCTTGAAAAACTGTTTTTT
cdr3_aa: CASSSSTLALEKLFF

clone_size: -
cdr3_length: 19
v_call: TRBV2
j_call: TRBJ1-1
d_call: TRBD1
cdr3_nt: TGTGCCAGCAGGGGACAGGGCCGGCGGGCCCCCAATTGGAACACTGAAGCTTTCTTT
cdr3_aa: CASRGQGRRAPNWNTEAFF

clone_size: -
cdr3_length: 13
v_call: TRBV9
j_call: TRBJ1-1
d_call: -
cdr3_nt: TGTGCCAGCAGCGTAGCAGGGCCCACTGAAGCTTTCTTT
cdr3_aa: CASSVAGPTEAFF

clone_size: few
cdr3_length: 15
v_call: TRBV5-4
j_call: TRBJ1-5
d_call: -
cdr3_nt: TGTGCCAGCAGCGCAGGGACCGATAGCAATCAGCCCCAGCATTTT
cdr3_aa: CASSAGTDSNQPQHF

clone_size: -
cdr3_length: 14
v_call: TRBV10-3
j_call: TRBJ2-7
d_call: -
cdr3_nt: TGTGCCATCAGTGAGTCCGGGGCGGGGTACGAGCAGTACTTC
cdr3_aa: CAISESGAGYEQYF

clone_size: once
cdr3_length: 17
v_call: TRBV28
j_call: TRBJ1-2
d_call: TRBD1
cdr3_nt: TGTGCCAGCAGATCCTCCGGGACAGGGGCAACTAACTATGGCTACACCTTC
cdr3_aa: CASRSSGTGATNYGYTF

clone_size: few
cdr3_length: 13
v_call: TRBV6-5
j_call: TRBJ2-7
d_call: -
cdr3_nt: TGTGCCAGCAGCCGGACAACTGATTACGAGCAGTACTTC
cdr3_aa: CASSRTTDYEQYF

clone_size: -
cdr3_length: 18
v_call: TRBV2
j_call: TRBJ1-6
d_call: TRBD1
cdr3_nt: TGTGCCAGCAGAGCCAAACTAATAGGGGGCGCCGCTAATTCACCCCTCCACTTT
cdr3_aa: CASRAKLIGGAANSPLHF

clone_size: -
cdr3_length: 13
v_call: TRBV6-5
j_call: TRBJ1-5
d_call: -
cdr3_nt: TGTGCCAGCAGCCGACAGGCAAATCAGCCCCAGCATTTT
cdr3_aa: CASSRQANQPQHF

clone_size: -
cdr3_length: 14
v_call: TRBV28
j_call: TRBJ2-7
d_call: TRBD2
cdr3_nt: TGTGCCAGCAGTTTACTAGCGGGGGTCTACGAGCAGTACTTC
cdr3_aa: CASSLLAGVYEQYF

clone_size: -
cdr3_length: 14
v_call: TRBV28
j_call: TRBJ1-5
d_call: -
cdr3_nt: TGTGCCAGCAGTTCGGGGGGATTGAATCAGCCCCAGCATTTT
cdr3_aa: CASSSGGLNQPQHF

clone_size: -
cdr3_length: 16
v_call: TRBV2
j_call: TRBJ2-4
d_call: -
cdr3_nt: TGTGCCAGCAGTCCTGGACTAGTCGGAGGGGGGAGCATTCAGTACTTC
cdr3_aa: CASSPGLVGGGSIQYF

clone_size: -
cdr3_length: 13
v_call: TRBV30
j_call: TRBJ2-5
d_call: -
cdr3_nt: TGTGCCTGGAGTGTGCAGATCCAAGAGACCCAGTACTTC
cdr3_aa: CAWSVQIQETQYF

clone_size: -
cdr3_length: 15
v_call: TRBV11-1
j_call: TRBJ1-6
d_call: TRBD1
cdr3_nt: TGTGCCAGCGCCAGAGGACAGGGGCCTAATTCACCCCTCCACTTT
cdr3_aa: CASARGQGPNSPLHF

clone_size: few
cdr3_length: 15
v_call: TRBV5-1
j_call: TRBJ1-1
d_call: -
cdr3_nt: TGCGCCAGCAGCTTGGACAGGGCACAGAACACTGAAGCTTTCTTT
cdr3_aa: CASSLDRAQNTEAFF

clone_size: once
cdr3_length: 16
v_call: TRBV29-1
j_call: TRBJ2-6
d_call: -
cdr3_nt: TGCAGCGTTGAAAGAGATGTAAACTCTGGGGCCAACGTCCTGACTTTC
cdr3_aa: CSVERDVNSGANVLTF

clone_size: -
cdr3_length: 14
v_call: TRBV6-5
j_call: TRBJ1-4
d_call: TRBD1
cdr3_nt: TGTGCCAGCAAGATACAGGGGAATAACGAAAAACTGTTTTTT
cdr3_aa: CASKIQGNNEKLFF